This T cell receptor beta chain stems from a study of T cells in narcolepsy. Regarding the study as a whole: Reportedly, autoreactive clonotypes were serially detected in patients' blood but not controls'. Comparing one patient's CSF and blood CD4+ clonotypes highlighted HCRT- and TRIB2-specific autoreactive clonotypes.

Germline-derived CDR1 and CDR2 are SGHRS and YFSETQ. Between the trimmed V and J ends, which lost 0 bases and 3 bases, there was a span of 10 bases. This CDR3 region has 14 residues. Only in-frame clones appear in the TCRdb table, and some are missing; sequencing was by immunoSEQ multiplex PCR. Among roughly 30,000 clones listed, 60% to 80% were seen once. In the case of this clone: The antigen remains undetermined.

Sequencing was done on a sample of memory (CD45RA-) CD4+ T cells from blood. This chain uses TRBV5-1 with TRBJ2-7; weak D call: TRBD1 (6 bases). The receptor was isolated from a human donor in good health. The CDR3 is CASSLEGRGYEQYF. The DNA of the CDR3 is TGCGCCAGCAGCTTGGAAGGCAGGGGCTACGAGCAGTACTTC.